This TCR beta chain is drawn from a study of shared clonotypes between healthy human individuals. As concerns this clone: Antigen unknown.

Study-wide results and limits: For sorted subsets, rarefaction showed incomplete sequencing despite large depth. On the whole, naive subsets had larger estimated richness than memory subsets had.

Per germline, CDR1 LGHNA and CDR2 YNFKEQ. The CDR3 has 16 residues. The junction had 6 bases not matched to a gene; V was cut back by 2 bases and J by 0 bases. This table comes from immunoSEQ multiplex PCR, and its TCRdb copy is limited to in-frame clones, with some not included. The sample records 2 million to 3 million clones, roughly 93% being singletons. Sequencing was performed on naive CD4+ T cells from PBMCs. Subset reported: CD45RA+ positively selected. The receptor comes from a man aged 18 to 30 in good health. Some clones in this sample may be carry-over from other donors' samples. The J gene is TRBJ2-7, the V gene TRBV4-2; TRBD2 aligns across 8 bases. The CDR3 spells CASSQLLAASSYEQYF. The CDR3 DNA reads as TGTGCCAGCAGCCAACTACTAGCGGCTAGCTCCTACGAGCAGTACTTC.